A single T cell receptor beta chain is shown here with its context. This record belongs to a study of T-cell reconstitution after alpha-beta-depleted transplantation in children. Preparing the TCRbeta library involved the use of unique molecular identifiers. TCRdb re-called the PCR reads through MiXCR, storing one row per CDR3 protein. The table records about 980,000 distinct CDR3 sequences, 25% to 30% of them present only once. Trimming cost V 4 bases and J 1 base; bases outside gene matches: 8. This CDR3 comprises 16 residues. Germline V lookup: CDR1 LGHDT, CDR2 YNNKEL (reference sequence). The sequencing used PBMCs, mostly from graft donor cells, collected 360 days after TCRalphabeta/CD19-depleted stem cell transplant. The J gene is TRBJ2-7, the V gene TRBV3-1; 9 nucleotides agree with TRBD2. This receptor was taken from a boy younger than two who had a stem cell transplant for SCID, so the T cells may come from the graft donor. CDR3 sequence reads: CASSLSGGFSSYEQYF. DNA of the CDR3: TGTGCCAGCAGCCTCAGCGGGGGGTTCTCGTCCTACGAGCAGTACTTC.